This entry concerns a single T cell receptor beta chain. This sample was taken from a study of blood T cell repertoires in COVID-19. Study at large: Samples taken during acute and convalescent COVID-19 were collected in the United States, Italy and Spain. Sources were T cells, B-cell-depleted T cells, or PBMCs; the material itself was cDNA or gDNA.

As processed by the authors: Estimated nucleated cell counts came from reference gene primer amplification. Sequencing used immunoSEQ multiplex PCR; TCRdb keeps in-frame clones, though not all of them. V and J calls and clone size are as listed in that table; D and trimming were resolved from the DNA. The sample consists of around 81,000 clones, around 85% of them appearing once. Germline V gene data show CDR1 as MNHEY and CDR2 as SVGEGT. With 0 bases clipped from V and 3 bases from J, the junction kept 6 bases outside the gene matches. This CDR3 has 17 residues. The sequenced sample consisted of peripheral blood. The TCR comes from a man aged 50 to 59 with acute or convalescent COVID-19. This chain joins TRBV6-2 or TRBV6-3 and TRBJ1-5, with 9 bases that match TRBD1. CDR3 loop: CASSYSQTGGINQPQHF. CDR3 in DNA: TGTGCCAGCAGTTACTCCCAGACAGGGGGAATCAATCAGCCCCAGCATTTT.